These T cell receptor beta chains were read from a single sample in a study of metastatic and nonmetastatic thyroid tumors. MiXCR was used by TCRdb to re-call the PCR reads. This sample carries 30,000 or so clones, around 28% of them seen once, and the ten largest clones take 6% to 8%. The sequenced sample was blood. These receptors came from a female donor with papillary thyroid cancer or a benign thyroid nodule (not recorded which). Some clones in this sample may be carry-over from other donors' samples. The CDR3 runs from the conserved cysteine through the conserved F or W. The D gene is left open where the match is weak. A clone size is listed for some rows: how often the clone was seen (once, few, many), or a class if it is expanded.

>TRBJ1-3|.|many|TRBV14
TGTGCCAGCAGCCTCTGGTCGATATATCCGAGGCTCGGGCTAAGAAACACCATATATTTT
CASSLWSIYPRLGLRNTIYF
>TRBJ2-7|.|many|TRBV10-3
TGTGCCATCAGTGGGGCGGGGACACGCTCCTACGAGCAGTACTTC
CAISGAGTRSYEQYF
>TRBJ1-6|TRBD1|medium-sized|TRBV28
TGTGCCAGCAGTTTAGGGCGACAGGGTGGGTCACCCCTCCACTTT
CASSLGRQGGSPLHF
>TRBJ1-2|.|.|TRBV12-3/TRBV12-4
TGTGCCAGCAGTTTGGGGGTCGCCAACTATTGCTACACCTTC
CASSLGVANYCYTF
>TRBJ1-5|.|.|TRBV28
TGTGCCAGCAGTACCGACCACAATCAGCCCCAGCATTTT
CASSTDHNQPQHF
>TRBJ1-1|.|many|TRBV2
TGTGCCAGCAGTGAGGATATAGGGCTGAACACTGAAGCTTTCTTT
CASSEDIGLNTEAFF
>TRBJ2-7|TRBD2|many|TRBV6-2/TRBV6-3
TGTGCCAGCAGTTACTCTGGGGGGGGGGGATTCTACGAGCAGTACTTC
CASSYSGGGGFYEQYF
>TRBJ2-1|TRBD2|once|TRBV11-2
TGTGCCATCAGCTCCCCCACGACTAGCGGGATGGCCAATGAGCAGTTCTTC
CAISSPTTSGMANEQFF
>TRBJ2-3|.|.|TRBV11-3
TGTGCCAGCAGCCCCCCTGCCCGACGGGATACGCAGTATTTT
CASSPPARRDTQYF
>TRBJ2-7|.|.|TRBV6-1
TGTGCCAGCAGTGAAGCGGCACCCTACGAGCAGTACTTC
CASSEAAPYEQYF
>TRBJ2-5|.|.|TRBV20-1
TGCAGTGATAGAGGGCCCGTAGCGACAGAGACCGAGTACTTC
CSDRGPVATETEYF
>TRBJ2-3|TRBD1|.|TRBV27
TGTGCCAGCACTAACAGGGACAGGGGGCCCACAGATGCGCAGTATTTT
CASTNRDRGPTDAQYF
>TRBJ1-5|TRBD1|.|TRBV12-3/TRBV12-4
TGTGCCAGCAGTATCTACAGGGGAAATCAGCCCCAGCATTTT
CASSIYRGNQPQHF
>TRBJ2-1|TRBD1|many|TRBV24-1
TGTGCCACCGGCGAGGGGGCTCCCAGGGACCAGTACAATGAGCAGTTCTTC
CATGEGAPRDQYNEQFF
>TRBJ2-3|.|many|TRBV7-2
TGTGCCAGCAGCTTCAATACAGATACGCAGTATTTT
CASSFNTDTQYF
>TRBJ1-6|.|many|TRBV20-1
TGCAGTGCTAGAGTTGCTGGGGGAAATTCACCCCTCCACTTT
CSARVAGGNSPLHF
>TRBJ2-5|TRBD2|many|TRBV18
TGTGCCAGCTCACGGAAGGCTAGCGGGGGCCCTTTACAAGAGACCCAGTACTTC
CASSRKASGGPLQETQYF
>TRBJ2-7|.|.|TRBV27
TGTGCCAGCAGTTTACGCCCCTACGAGCAGTACTTC
CASSLRPYEQYF
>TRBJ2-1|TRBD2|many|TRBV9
TGTGCCAGCAGCGTGCGGACTAGCGGGCACAATGAGCAGTTCTTC
CASSVRTSGHNEQFF
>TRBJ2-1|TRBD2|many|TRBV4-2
TGTGCCAGCAGCCAAGAAAGGGGAGGGGCTGGGAATGAGCAGTTCTTC
CASSQERGGAGNEQFF
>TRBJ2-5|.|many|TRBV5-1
TGCGCCAGCAGCTTGGCAGGGCTGAAGGAGACCCAGTACTTC
CASSLAGLKETQYF